The source of this T cell receptor beta chain is a study of Tregs in tolerant kidney transplant recipients (dated by TCRdb to about 2019). Concerning the study at large: The study applied TCRbeta sequencing to find donor-specific regulatory T cells before combined kidney and bone marrow transplantation and then followed those same cells after transplant. In 3 healthy controls, several methods of expanding Tregs specific for an allogeneic donor were compared by TCRbeta repertoire sequencing.

For TCRbeta CDR3 sequencing, genomic DNA from the sorted cells was extracted using the QIAGEN DNeasy Blood and Tissue Kit. High-throughput TCRbeta CDR3 sequencing, including PCR amplification with bias correction and internal controls, was performed commercially through immunoSEQ. For the original study's pipeline: Unique productive TCRbeta sequences were defined by CDR3 nucleotide sequence when primers matched and otherwise by CDR3 amino acid sequence together with Vbeta and Jbeta genes. To correct for sorting error, sequences found in more than one sorted population at a frequency ratio of 2:1 or less were discarded, and the remaining shared sequences were assigned to the population with the higher frequency. A sequence counted as donor-reactive if, in CFSE-low cells, the sequence had a frequency of at least 0.01% and was expanded at least 5-fold compared with unstimulated cells. Repertoire divergence was quantified by Jensen-Shannon divergence using the top 100 TCRbeta sequences ranked by frequency. For samples with multiple sequencing runs, sorting error was corrected separately for each run before the runs were pooled. TCRdb re-hosts the immuneACCESS table, in-frame sequences only. Its copies lack some clones; in the studies checked, an unresolved V gene accounts for under half of them, and the cause for the rest is not known. D and trimming were read from the DNA, whereas the V and J calls and clone size are those reported in that table. Recorded for this sample are more than 90,000 clones; roughly nine tenths of them occurred a single time. More than 0.45% of the sample comes from the top ten.

What the authors observed across the whole study: The study was constrained by small patient numbers, and validation of the findings is required in larger populations and under other immunosuppression protocols. Expanding Tregs with activated donor B cells appeared to identify the most biologically relevant and donor-specific TCRbeta repertoire. Biological reproducibility was not examined directly, but technical replication error appeared to be minimal.

With respect to this clone: The target of this receptor is not known. Base qualities are not at hand, and no much larger clone is one base apart.

Thawed PBMCs were FACS-sorted into unstimulated Tregs (CD4+CD25+CD127-), CD4+ non-Tregs (CD4+CD25-), CD4 cells and CD8 cells. Blood from healthy controls was obtained either from healthy volunteers or as purchased buffy coats. Healthy control blood was processed to PBMCs with a Ficoll density gradient and then cryopreserved, whereas patient PBMCs were collected both before and after transplant. V lost 1 base and J lost 10 bases, and the count of bases not matched to a germline gene is 3. The germline V gene provides CDR1 SGHTA and CDR2 FQGNSA. Its CDR3 holds 15 amino acids, cysteine through phenylalanine. Left in the record is the CDR3 DNA by itself, 45 bases read in frame from the first base.

This sequence originates from a human donor in good health. This chain is built from TRBV7-2 and TRBJ2-1; 14 bases in between match TRBD2. Sequencing was performed on CD4+ T cells from blood. The CDR3 region: CASSLVRTSGGEQFF. The DNA sequence is as follows: TGTGCCAGCAGCTTAGTGCGGACTAGCGGGGGGGAGCAGTTCTTC.